This T cell receptor (beta chain) originates from a study of cytomegalovirus exposure and HLA in healthy donors. Study conclusions and caveats: Versus the approximately 700-donor mean, an Asian-associated ancestry cluster reportedly showed fewer N-insertions in a later analysis. Most TCR sequences were rare, but some public TCRs occurred in many donors.

Details on this clone: Its antigen is unknown.

Looked up from germline, CDR1 is SEHNR and CDR2 is FQNEAQ (reference sequence). This CDR3 comprises 12 residues. Trimming took off 6 bases at V and 4 bases at J, with 7 bases between the two ends. The PCR had 60 Vbeta and 13 Jbeta primers. Sequencing used immunoSEQ multiplex PCR; TCRdb keeps in-frame clones, though not all of them. Of about 120,000 clones detected, around three quarters appear once; the ten largest clones hold around 5.8%. The chain recombines TRBV7-9 with TRBJ1-5; D gene ambiguous. The sequence was obtained from a man aged 18 to 30 in good health and CMV-seropositive. The sample consisted of PBMCs. This chain's CDR3 is CASSSDNQPQHF. CDR3 nucleotide sequence: TGTGCCAGCAGTTCAGATAATCAGCCCCAGCATTTT.